This T cell receptor (beta chain) derives from a study of T cells after yellow fever vaccination (dated by TCRdb to the late 2010s). In the study overall: The SMART-Seq v4 Ultra Low Input RNA kit was used to prepare libraries from fractions with low cell numbers. To track T-cell clones before and after primary and booster YFV17D yellow fever vaccination, bulk TCR alpha and beta repertoires were sequenced longitudinally. Two healthy male donors made up the cohort, one aged 18 to 30 years and the other aged 30 to 40 years. Blood was drawn at multiple timepoints before and after primary and secondary immunization, with bulk PBMC replicates and cell subsets isolated.

TCR cDNA was synthesized by 5'RACE template switching, which introduced a universal primer site and unique molecular identifiers. cDNA synthesis was primed from both the TCR alpha and TCR beta constant segments. Two PCR steps were used to amplify libraries, with sample barcodes and sequencing adapters being added in the second step. Sequencing of libraries was done on Illumina HiSeq 2500 (2x100 bp) or NovaSeq (2x150 bp). In the authors' own workflow: Demultiplexing of reads and collapsing into UMI consensus sequences were performed with MIGEC, and V(D)J alignment was carried out with MiXCR. Vaccine-responding clonotypes were defined with edgeR using replicate PBMC samples, requiring FDR below 0.01 and a log2 fold change above 5 up to day 15. Each bulk clonotype received a CD4 or CD8 identity based on whether the sequenced CD4 or CD8 repertoire contained that clonotype at higher abundance. In-frame beta chains were kept once TCRdb had trimmed the public reads at Q25 with fastp and called clones with MiXCR. Identical CDR3 protein sequences are pooled into one entry, listed with their most common genes and DNA. For this entry, the V and J calls and clone size follow TCRdb and not the study's own pipeline. The sample data list about 510,000 distinct CDR3 sequences, and roughly a fifth of these were observed just once. The ten biggest clones cover roughly a sixth of the sample.

What the authors observed across the whole study: Because the study included only a couple of donors, the extent to which the findings can be generalized is limited. Computational filtering was needed because FACS-sorted repertoires could contain abundant contaminating clonotypes from the bulk population. Compared with the primary T-cell response, the secondary T-cell response was weaker but faster, peaking on day 5 rather than day 15. A small fraction of clonotypes showed up in both the CD4 and CD8 compartments, probably as a result of convergent recombination. Most clones expanded after primary vaccination (about 96% of CD4 and 70% to 90% of CD8) were re-detected after the booster, suggesting that broad memory maintenance occurred.

This clonotype was picked up a small number of times. Which antigen it targets is not known. There are no base qualities to consult, and no much larger clone falls within one base. The sample's treatment or condition label is to be understood as: live attenuated yellow fever vaccine strain. At every blood-draw timepoint, two biological replicates of bulk PBMCs were collected. A standard Ficoll-Paque protocol was used to isolate PBMCs from peripheral blood. RNA was extracted with TriZol from bulk PBMCs, CD4 and CD8 fractions, and dextramer-positive and dextramer-negative fractions. Spanning cysteine to phenylalanine, the CDR3 consists of 13 amino acids. The read is trimmed to its CDR3 DNA, 39 bases read in frame from base 1. Reading the germline V gene gives CDR1 ENHRY and CDR2 SYGVKD. V was cut back by 3 bases and J by 10 bases, leaving a gap of 14 bases between them.

In this chain, TRBV10-3 is recombined with TRBJ2-3; D gene: possibly TRBD2, on 5 matching bases. Sequencing was performed on PBMCs, taken 20 to 25 days after the first yellow fever vaccination. The receptor's source is a man younger than 30 who received the YFV17D yellow fever vaccine. The encoded CDR3 is CAISETGIRSQYF. At the DNA level, the sequence is TGTGCCATCAGTGAAACGGGGATACGGTCGCAGTATTTT.